This TCR beta chain was recorded in a study of blood T cell repertoires in COVID-19. The overall study: Samples of COVID-19 (acute and convalescent) were obtained from the United States, Italy and Spain. PBMCs, B-cell-depleted T cells, or T cells provided the cDNA or gDNA that made up the material.

Trimming removed 11 bases at V and 1 base at J, with 12 bases between. CDR3 length: 12 residues. CDR1 and CDR2 (germline): WNHNN, SYGVQD (reference sequence). Assay: immunoSEQ multiplex PCR; the TCRdb copy retains only in-frame clones and omits some. The sample lists 61,000 or so clones; approximately 80% were seen once. The receptor was isolated from a woman aged 70 to 79 with acute or convalescent COVID-19. The source material was peripheral blood. The chain uses TRBV10-1 and TRBJ2-7; D gene unclear. CDR3 sequence reads: CADSRLSYEQYF. DNA of the CDR3: TGCGCCGACTCAAGGCTTTCCTACGAGCAGTACTTC.